The clone carrying this TCR beta chain has more than one count but fewer than ten. Its antigen is as yet unknown. This specimen comes from a study of blood T cells in healthy people across ages. The study, taken as a whole, reports: Relative to aged donors, long-lived donors carried more naive CD4+ cells and displayed higher diversity. Age advanced and TCR beta diversity per million T cells fell, roughly linearly. The CMV status of each donor remained undetermined, and this could have confounded shifts in expanded clonotypes.

Trimming removed 6 bases at V and 6 bases at J, with 24 bases between. The CDR3 has 17 amino acids. Germline CDR1 SGHVS, CDR2 FQNEAQ. In terms of origin and age, donors were healthy Caucasian individuals from Russia aged about 6 to 100. Then a second PCR, running roughly 7 to 11 cycles, was carried out with a sample-barcoded 5' primer and a J-beta primer mix. TCRdb reprocessed the 5' RACE reads with MiXCR, giving one entry per CDR3 protein. The table has about 1.4 million distinct CDR3 sequences, approximately 63% seen once. V and J are TRBV7-8 and TRBJ1-3; possible D gene TRBD1, 5 bases. What was sequenced was blood. The sequence derives from a man younger than 35 in good health. CDR3 sequence (DNA): TGTGCCAGCAGTTACCGTTGGACGGAGGGGATAAAAAACACCATATATTTT. Translation gives CASSYRWTEGIKNTIYF.